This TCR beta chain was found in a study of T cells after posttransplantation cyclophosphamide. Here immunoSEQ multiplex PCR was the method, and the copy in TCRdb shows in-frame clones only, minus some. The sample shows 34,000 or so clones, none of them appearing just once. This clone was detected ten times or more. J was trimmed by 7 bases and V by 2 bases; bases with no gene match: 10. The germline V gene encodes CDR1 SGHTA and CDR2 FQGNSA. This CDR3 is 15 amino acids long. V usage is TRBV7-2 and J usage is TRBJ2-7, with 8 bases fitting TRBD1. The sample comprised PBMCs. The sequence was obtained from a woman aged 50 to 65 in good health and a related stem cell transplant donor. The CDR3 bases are TGTGCCAGCAGCTTATGGGGACAGGCCATCGAGGAGCAGTACTTC. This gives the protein CASSLWGQAIEEQYF.